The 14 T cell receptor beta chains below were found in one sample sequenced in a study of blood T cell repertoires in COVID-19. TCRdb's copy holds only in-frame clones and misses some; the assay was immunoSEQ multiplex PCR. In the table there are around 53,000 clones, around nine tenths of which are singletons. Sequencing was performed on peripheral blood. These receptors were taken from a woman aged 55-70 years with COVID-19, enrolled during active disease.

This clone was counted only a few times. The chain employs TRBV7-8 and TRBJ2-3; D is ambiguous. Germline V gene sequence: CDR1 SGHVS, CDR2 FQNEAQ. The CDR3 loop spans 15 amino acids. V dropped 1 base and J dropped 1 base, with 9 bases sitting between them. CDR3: CASSLGFRGTDTQYF. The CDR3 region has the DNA TGTGCCAGCAGCTTAGGGTTTAGAGGCACAGATACGCAGTATTTT.

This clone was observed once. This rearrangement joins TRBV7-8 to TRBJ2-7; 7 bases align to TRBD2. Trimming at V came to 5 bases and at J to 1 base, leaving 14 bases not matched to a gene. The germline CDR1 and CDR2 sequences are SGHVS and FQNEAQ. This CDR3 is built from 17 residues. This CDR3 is CASSIGSGGSSSYEQYF. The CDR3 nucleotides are TGTGCCAGCAGCATAGGGTCCGGCGGGAGTAGTTCCTACGAGCAGTACTTC.

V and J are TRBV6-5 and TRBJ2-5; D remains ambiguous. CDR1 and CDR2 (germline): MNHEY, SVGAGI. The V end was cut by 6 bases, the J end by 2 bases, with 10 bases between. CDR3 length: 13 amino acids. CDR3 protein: CASSRRVQETQYF. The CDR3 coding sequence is TGTGCCAGCAGCCGCCGGGTGCAAGAGACCCAGTACTTC.

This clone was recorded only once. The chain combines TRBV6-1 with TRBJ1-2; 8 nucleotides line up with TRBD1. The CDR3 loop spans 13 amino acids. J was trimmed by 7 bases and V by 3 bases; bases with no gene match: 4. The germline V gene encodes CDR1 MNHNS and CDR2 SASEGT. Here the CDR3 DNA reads TGTGCCAGCAGTGACAGGGGGCGTTTTGGCTACACCTTC. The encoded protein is CASSDRGRFGYTF.

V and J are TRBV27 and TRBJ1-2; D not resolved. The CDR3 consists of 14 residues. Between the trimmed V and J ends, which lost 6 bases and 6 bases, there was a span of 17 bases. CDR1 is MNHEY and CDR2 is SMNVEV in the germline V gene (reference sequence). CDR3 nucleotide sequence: TGTGCCAGCAGCAAACAAGTGGAGATTCATGGCTACACCTTC. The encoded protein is CASSKQVEIHGYTF.

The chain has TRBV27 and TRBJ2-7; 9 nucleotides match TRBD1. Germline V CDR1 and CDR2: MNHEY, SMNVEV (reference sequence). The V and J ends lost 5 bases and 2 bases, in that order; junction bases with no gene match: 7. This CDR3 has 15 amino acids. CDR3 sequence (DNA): TGTGCCAGCAGTCTCCCGGGACAGGGTCCCTACGAGCAGTACTTC. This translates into CASSLPGQGPYEQYF.

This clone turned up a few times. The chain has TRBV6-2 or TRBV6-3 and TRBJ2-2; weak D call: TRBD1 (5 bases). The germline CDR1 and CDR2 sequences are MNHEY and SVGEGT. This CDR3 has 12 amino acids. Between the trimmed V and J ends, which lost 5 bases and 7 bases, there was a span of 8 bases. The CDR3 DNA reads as TGTGCCAGCAGTCGACAGAACGGGGAGCTGTTTTTT. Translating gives CASSRQNGELFF.

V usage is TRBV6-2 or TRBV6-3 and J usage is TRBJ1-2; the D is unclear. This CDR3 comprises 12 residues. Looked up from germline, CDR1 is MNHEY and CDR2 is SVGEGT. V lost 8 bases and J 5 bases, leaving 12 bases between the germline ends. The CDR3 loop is CASGSVVYGYTF. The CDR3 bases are TGTGCCAGCGGTTCCGTAGTATATGGCTACACCTTC.

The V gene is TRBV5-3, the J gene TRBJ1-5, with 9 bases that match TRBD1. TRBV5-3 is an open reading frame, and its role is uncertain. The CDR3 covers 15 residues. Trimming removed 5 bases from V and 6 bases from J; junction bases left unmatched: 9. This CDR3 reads CARRPGTGWFQPQHF. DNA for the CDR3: TGTGCCAGAAGGCCCGGGACAGGGTGGTTTCAGCCCCAGCATTTT.

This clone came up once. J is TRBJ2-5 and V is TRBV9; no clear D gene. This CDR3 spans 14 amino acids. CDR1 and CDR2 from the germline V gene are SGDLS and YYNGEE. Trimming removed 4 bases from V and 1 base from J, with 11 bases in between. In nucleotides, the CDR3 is TGTGCCAGCAGCTCCCTGACTGGCCAAGAGACCCAGTACTTC. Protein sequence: CASSSLTGQETQYF. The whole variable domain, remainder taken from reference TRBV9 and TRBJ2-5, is DSGVTQTPKHLITATGQRVTLRCSPRSGDLSVYWYQQSLDQGLQFLIQYYNGEERAKGNILERFSAQQFPDLHSELNLSSLELGDSALYFCASSSLTGQETQYFGPGTRLLVL.

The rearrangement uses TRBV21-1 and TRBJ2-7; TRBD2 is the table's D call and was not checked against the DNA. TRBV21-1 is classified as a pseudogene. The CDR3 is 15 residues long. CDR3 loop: CASSQGRREPYEQYF. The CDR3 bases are TGTGCCAGCAGTCAAGGACGGCGGGAGCCCTACGAGCAGTACTTC.

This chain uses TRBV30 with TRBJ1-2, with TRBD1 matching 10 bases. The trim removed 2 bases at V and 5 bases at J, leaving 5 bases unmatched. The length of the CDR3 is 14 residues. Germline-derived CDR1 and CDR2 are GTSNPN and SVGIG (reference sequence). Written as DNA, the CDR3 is TGTGCCTGGAGTCGAGACAGGGGGCTTTATGGCTACACCTTC. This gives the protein CAWSRDRGLYGYTF.

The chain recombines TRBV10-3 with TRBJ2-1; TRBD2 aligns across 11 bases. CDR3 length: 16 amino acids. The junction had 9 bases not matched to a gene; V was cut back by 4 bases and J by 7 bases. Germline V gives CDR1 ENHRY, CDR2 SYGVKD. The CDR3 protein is CAISGNSGRAGNEQFF. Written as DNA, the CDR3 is TGTGCCATCAGTGGAAATAGCGGGAGGGCCGGGAATGAGCAGTTCTTC.

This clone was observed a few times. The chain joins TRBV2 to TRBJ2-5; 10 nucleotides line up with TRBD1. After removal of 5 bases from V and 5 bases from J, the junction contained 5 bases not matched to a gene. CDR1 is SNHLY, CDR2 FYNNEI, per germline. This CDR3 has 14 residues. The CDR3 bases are TGTGCCAGCAGTAAGACAGGGGGCTGGGAGACCCAGTACTTC. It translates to CASSKTGGWETQYF.